What follows describes a single T cell receptor (beta chain). CDR1 is SGHTA and CDR2 is FQGTGA in the germline V gene. V was clipped by 5 bases and J by 4 bases; unmatched bases: 9. This CDR3 is 16 amino acids long. Original handling: Reference gene primer amplification gave estimated nucleated cell counts. Produced via immunoSEQ multiplex PCR; TCRdb's table is partial and in-frame only. For V, J and clone size, that table is used; D and trimming come from the DNA. The data show about 380,000 clones, less than 85% seen once. This record comes from a study of blood T cell repertoires in COVID-19. Background on the study: The study drew acute and convalescent COVID-19 samples from the United States, Italy and Spain. Sample material is recorded as cDNA or gDNA derived from T cells, B-cell-depleted T cells, or PBMCs.

The TCR sequence derives from a woman younger than 30 with acute or convalescent COVID-19. The gene calls are TRBV7-3 and TRBJ2-2; TRBD2 matches 8 bases. Input material: peripheral blood. The chain's CDR3 is CASSPLAVAGTGELFF. In DNA form, the CDR3 reads TGTGCCAGCAGCCCACTAGCGGTCGCGGGCACCGGGGAGCTGTTTTTT.